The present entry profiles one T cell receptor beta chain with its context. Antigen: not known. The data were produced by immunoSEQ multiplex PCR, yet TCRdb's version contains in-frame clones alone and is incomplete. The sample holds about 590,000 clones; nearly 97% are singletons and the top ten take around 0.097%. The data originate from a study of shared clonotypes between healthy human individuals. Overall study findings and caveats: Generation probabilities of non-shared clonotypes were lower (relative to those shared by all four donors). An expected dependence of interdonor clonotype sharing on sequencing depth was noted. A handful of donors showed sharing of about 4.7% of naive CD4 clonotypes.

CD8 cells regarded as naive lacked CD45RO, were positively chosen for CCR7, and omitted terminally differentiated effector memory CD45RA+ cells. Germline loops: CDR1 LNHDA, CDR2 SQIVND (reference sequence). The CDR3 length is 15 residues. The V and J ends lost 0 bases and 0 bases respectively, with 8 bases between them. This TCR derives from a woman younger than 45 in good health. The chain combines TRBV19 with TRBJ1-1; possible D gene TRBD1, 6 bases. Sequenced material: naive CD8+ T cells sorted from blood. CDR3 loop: CASSIDGDMNTEAFF. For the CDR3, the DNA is TGTGCCAGTAGTATAGATGGGGACATGAACACTGAAGCTTTCTTT.